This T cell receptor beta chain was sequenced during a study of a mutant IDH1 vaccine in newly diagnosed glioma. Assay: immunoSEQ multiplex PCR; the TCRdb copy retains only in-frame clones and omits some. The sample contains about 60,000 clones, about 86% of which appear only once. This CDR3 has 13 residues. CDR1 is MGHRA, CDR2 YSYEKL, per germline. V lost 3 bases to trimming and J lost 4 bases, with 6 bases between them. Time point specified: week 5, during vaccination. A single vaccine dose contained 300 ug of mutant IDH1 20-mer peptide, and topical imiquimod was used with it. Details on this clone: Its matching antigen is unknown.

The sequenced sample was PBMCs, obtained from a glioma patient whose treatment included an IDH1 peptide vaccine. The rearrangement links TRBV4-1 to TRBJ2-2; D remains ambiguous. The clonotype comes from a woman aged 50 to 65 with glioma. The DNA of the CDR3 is TGCGCCAGCAGCCAGTTACTCACCGGGGAGCTGTTTTTT. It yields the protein CASSQLLTGELFF.